What follows is one T cell receptor (beta chain) and its context. As yet, its antigen is unknown. This record belongs to a study of T cells in Graves' hyperthyroidism and ophthalmopathy. General study points: Appearing also in blood were most of the thyroid clonotypes expanded above 0.001.

V was shortened by 10 bases and J by 4 bases, with 17 bases between the two germline ends. The CDR3 has 13 residues. CDR1 is ENHRY and CDR2 is SYGVKD in the germline V gene. TCR beta CDR3 region amplification was performed from RNA transcripts. The HTBI primer set was used in a first-round RT-PCR of the TCR CDR3. Each CDR3 protein gets one entry after TCRdb re-called the multiplex PCR reads with MiXCR. The sample consists of roughly 800,000 distinct CDR3 sequences, more than 30% of them appearing once. This TCR derives from a young man with Graves' hyperthyroidism. V usage is TRBV10-3 and J usage is TRBJ2-7, with D possibly TRBD2 on 6 matching bases. The sequencing sample was made of blood. CDR3 in DNA: TGTGCCAGTACGCGGGATATTCGATACGAGCAGTACTTC. The encoded protein is CASTRDIRYEQYF.